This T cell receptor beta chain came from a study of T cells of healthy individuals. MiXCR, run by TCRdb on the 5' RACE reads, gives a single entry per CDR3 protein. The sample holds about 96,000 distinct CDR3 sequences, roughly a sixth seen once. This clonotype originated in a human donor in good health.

CDR3 protein: CSVLSRSGAPFYEQYF. The CDR3 DNA sequence: TGCAGTGTGCTCTCTAGAAGCGGAGCCCCGTTCTACGAGCAGTACTTC. The chain links TRBV20-1 to TRBJ2-7, with D possibly TRBD2 on 5 matching bases. Trimming left V 7 bases short and J 3 bases short, with 25 bases between. The CDR3 spans 16 residues. The germline V gene encodes CDR1 DFQATT and CDR2 SNEGSKA (reference sequence).